This entry features one TCR beta chain sequence. There are many counts of this clonotype. Its specific antigen is unknown. The record has no base qualities; no much larger clone is one base away. To synthesize cDNA, template-switch 5'RACE was performed with a primer carrying a 10-nucleotide random unique molecular identifier so that each TCR transcript was tagged. Each sequencing run produced over 160 million TCR-beta sequences covering 15-18 subjects. The RNeasy kit was used for extraction of total RNA. The KAPA Real-time Library Amplification kit was used to amplify TCR-beta VDJ regions with primers for the TCR constant region and the 5'RACE anchor. Sample indexes and Illumina adaptors were added in a first PCR, after which library yield was increased in a second PCR. After purification with Ampure beads, the TCR product of roughly 650 bp was size-selected on a 2% E-gel SizeSelection system. Before pooling, libraries had their quality checked on a Bioanalyzer, their concentration measured with Qubit, and their quantity determined with the Kapa Library Quantification kit. An Illumina HiSeq 2500 was used to sequence the libraries paired-end at 2 x 150 bp. To increase sequence diversity, about 24-32% phiX was spiked into each library pool. Turning to the authors' computational methods: The UMI-based MiGEC pipeline processed quality-filtered reads and removed over 75% of raw TCR sequences during error correction. IMGT germline references were used for aligning VDJ genes, and each clonotype was defined as a unique CDR3 amino acid sequence together with its V-J genes. Clonal expansion, Shannon diversity and CDR3 relatedness were evaluated with VDJtools (CalcPairwiseDistances, ClusterSamples), while phylogenetic trees were built in CLCbio workbench. A clone was classed as expanded if it had 8 or more unique UMIs, a cutoff based on coefficient-of-variation modelling across technical triplicates. Starting from the raw public reads, TCRdb applied fastp trimming at Q25, assembled clones with MiXCR and retained in-frame beta chains. All rows with the same CDR3 protein become a single entry with the most common DNA and genes. The V and J calls here are based on TCRdb, not the publication. This sample has fewer than 35,000 distinct CDR3 sequences in its table, and around an eighth of those were observed once. The top ten constitute 2% to 2.5% of the sample.

The record originates from a study of neurological immune-mediated disorders (dated by TCRdb to about 2019). Notes on the research overall: Using UMI-based sequencing, the study compared peripheral blood TCR-beta repertoires from patients with HTLV-I-associated myelopathy (HAM/TSP), patients with multiple sclerosis, and healthy controls. Longitudinal HAM/TSP and healthy donors had 3 time-points each (about 3-45 month intervals). The cohort was made up of about 66 subjects, consisting of some 14 HAM/TSP patients, approximately 35 multiple sclerosis patients and 20 healthy controls. Longitudinal samples, technical triplicates and paired sorted CD4+ and CD8+ T-cell subsets, alongside PBMC samples, were included among the roughly 100 TCR-beta libraries.

The time point label corresponds to: longitudinal time-point 2. Healthy controls were blood bank volunteers in Maryland, USA. Unsorted PBMC libraries were generated from 2 million PBMCs stored in RNAlater at -80 °C until RNA extraction. Peripheral blood was subjected to Ficoll-Hypaque density gradient centrifugation to isolate PBMCs, which were then cryopreserved in liquid nitrogen. Here is what the overall study found, with its caveats: No identical CDR3 amino acid sequences were shared among expanded clones across subjects, suggesting private TCR-beta repertoires in all groups. TCR clonal expansion was greatest in HAM/TSP patients and smallest in MS patients, who ranked below even healthy controls.

Material for sequencing was PBMCs. The sequence was collected from a woman aged 40 to 50 in good health.

The CDR3: CASSLRGTENTEAFF. In nucleotides, the sequence is TGTGCCAGCAGCCTTCGGGGGACGGAGAACACTGAAGCTTTCTTT. Recombination joined TRBV6-2 or TRBV6-3 with TRBJ1-1; the D region possibly corresponds to TRBD1 (5 bases align). V is pared back by 6 bases and J by 1 base, with 15 bases lying between the germline termini. The CDR3 has 15 amino acids, counting the end cysteine and phenylalanine. Only the CDR3 part of the read is kept: 45 bases, read in frame from the first base. Taken from the germline V gene, the CDR1 and CDR2 loops are MNHEY and SVGEGT.